This T cell receptor beta chain was captured in a study of cytomegalovirus exposure and HLA in healthy donors (dated by TCRdb to the late 2010s). Concerning the study at large: According to an earlier analysis of 550 to 750 of the donors, about 190 million T cells yielded some 120 million unique TCR beta sequences and approximately 300 Gb of sequence data. An early release that covered about 600 HLA-typed donors contained about 290 gigabases of sequencing data and tens of millions of unique TCR sequences. Of the 398 genotyped donors, over 70% fell in the genetic ancestry cluster associated with self-reported Caucasian donors. The study was designed to test whether signatures of past pathogen exposure could be identified by cataloging public T cell receptors. Using immunosequencing, the study profiled T cell repertoires from about 650 subjects and related those repertoires to cytomegalovirus serostatus. In addition to the first cohort of about 650 subjects, a separate validation cohort of 130 or so different subjects was used. High-throughput TCR immunosequencing, statistical association of individual TCRs with disease status, and machine learning were combined to predict cytomegalovirus infection status. A later analysis re-analyzed previously published TCR beta repertoires from 666 donors and added high-resolution HLA genotyping to study TCR occurrence patterns. In the later analysis, no new phenotypic data were used to find candidate immune exposures; instead, reliance was placed on TCR beta sequences and their occurrence across donors. An earlier analysis of about 600 of the donors used high-throughput TCR beta sequencing to judge whether each TCR beta V gene segment behaved as functional or pseudogenic. Donor age, sex, ethnicity and CMV serostatus were collected together with the repertoire data. In a later genetic analysis, genome-wide SNP genotypes for about 60% of the 666 donors were used, and that subset was treated as a discovery cohort. Every repertoire in the discovery cohort had been generated on one and the same sequencing platform. HLA typing covered class I and class II loci at four-digit resolution. Typing coverage varied by locus: 629-630 donors for A, B, C, DRB1 and DQB1; around 560 for DQA1; around 570 for DPA1; fewer than 480 for DPB1. Because of strong linkage in the cohort, five DR-DQ haplotypes were treated as single units for association and clustering. Among approximately 370 genotyped donors of the cohort, an average of approximately 240,000 unique TCR beta nucleotide sequences was sequenced per donor, of which 15% to 20% were non-productive.

Library preparation was by the immunoSEQ multiplex PCR assay. The multiplex PCR relied on a mix of 60 forward primers for TCR Vbeta segments and 13 reverse primers for TCR Jbeta segments. Amplification of the CDR3 region of rearranged TCR beta genes was performed with a multiplex PCR assay on genomic DNA. The amplified TCR beta libraries were sequenced on the Illumina HiSeq System as 87-base-pair reads. Under the source paper's analysis protocol: A later analysis tallied approximately 87 million unique TCR beta chains across the 700 or so repertoires, and some 10 million of those chains were shared by two or more donors. Raw reads were error-corrected and collapsed into unique sequences by a nearest-neighbor algorithm in which closely related sequences were merged to remove PCR and sequencing errors. CDR3 sequences were aligned to IMGT reference sequences to assign V, D and J gene segments. For a sequence to be retained, a match of at least six nucleotides was required to both a V gene segment and a J gene segment. Rearrangements were classified as productive when the CDR3 lacked stop codons and remained in frame with V and J, and all other rearrangements were classified as non-productive. CDR3 was defined by IMGT convention, running from the second conserved V-encoded cysteine to the conserved J-encoded phenylalanine. In an earlier analysis of more than 550 of the donors, sequences lacking an unambiguous match to a single V gene segment were excluded. An earlier analysis of a few hundred of the donors called V segments functional above 56.7% productive rearrangements and segregating when the between-donor standard deviation exceeded 5%. A statistical classification framework was built for diagnosing cytomegalovirus status from the catalog of TCR beta chain sequences. A later analysis assigned V and J genes by comparing TCR nucleotide sequences with IMGT/GENE-DB human TR gene sequences. Using the TCRdist pipeline, a later analysis assigned CDR3 sequences along with most-parsimonious VDJ recombination scenarios. A later analysis defined each TCR beta chain by its CDR3 amino acid sequence plus V-gene family, and excluded reads lacking a unique V-gene family. As a way to deal with suspected cross-contamination and a sequencing artifact, a later analysis dropped 640 or so nucleotide sequences that were highly shared and had low generation probability. For each public chain, a later analysis derived a clonal expansion index from normalized ranks of inferred template counts within each repertoire. A later analysis computed generation probabilities with a VDJ recombination model fitted to out-of-frame rearrangements, and checked the results against IGoR. In a later analysis, TCR-TCR, TCR-HLA and TCR-CMV co-occurrence was scored with hypergeometric tests, and a repertoire-size bias correction was applied to TCR pairs. False discovery rates were estimated in a later analysis by permuting HLA or CMV assignments 20 times. A later analysis grouped co-occurring TCRs with DBSCAN, adding TCRdist sequence similarity when clustering within HLA-allele-positive subsets. Repertoires with fewer than 30,000 or more than 120,000 public chains, plus five repertoires with anomalous nucleotide sharing, were excluded from co-occurrence clustering. The table was pulled from immuneACCESS by TCRdb, which kept in-frame rearrangements only. Such tables lose some clones; where checked, under half of the loss comes from unresolved V genes, and the rest has no known cause. For V, J and clone size, that table is used; D and trimming come from the DNA. The table for this sample lists around 230,000 clones; roughly 78% of them were counted only once. The biggest ten clones account for 0.47% of the sample.

As regards this clone: It has no known antigen specificity. Nothing much larger sits one base from this clone, and base qualities are not available.

Overall results and qualifications from the work: Some IMGT-functional V segments, including TRBV6-2 and TRBV6-3, could not be told apart with the 87-base-pair reads, so those segments were excluded. In the study, 150 to 200 TCR beta chains were listed as associated with cytomegalovirus. In a later analysis, most CMV-associated TCR beta chains were found to appear HLA-restricted, with HLA associations seemingly driven largely by CMV exposure. In a later analysis, more than 15,000 TCR beta sequences were associated with specific HLA alleles at a false discovery rate of 0.05. Because counts were too low, 15 to 20 rarely observed V segments, including chromosome 9 orphons, were excluded from the earlier analysis of 587 of the donors. A further reported finding was that TCR beta sequences accurately predicted the HLA-A and HLA-B alleles for most subjects in the first cohort. A later analysis found that HLA-associated TCR beta chains were more clonally expanded and had lower generation probabilities than equally common non-associated chains. In both the original and validation cohorts, the classifier was reported to diagnose cytomegalovirus status with high specificity and sensitivity. In an earlier analysis of fewer than 700 of the donors, most TCR beta V segments appeared in productive rearrangements about 90% or about 30% of the time, broadly matching IMGT annotations. The only immune exposure information available for the cohort was CMV serostatus. The sequencing pipeline was judged likely to have produced a cluster of highly shared sequence variants as a technical artifact. In a later genetic analysis, fewer N-insertions in productive TCRs were reported among donors in an Asian-associated ancestry cluster than the approximately 710-donor mean. In this cohort, only TCR beta chains were sequenced, and detectable features were limited by the absence of alpha or paired-chain data. According to a later analysis, parvovirus B19, influenza, CMV and Epstein-Barr virus appeared linked to several top co-occurrence clusters. Strong co-occurrence of HLA alleles, especially DR and DQ, made assigning TCR associations to individual alleles difficult. In a later analysis, the rate of TCR association differed among HLA loci, with DRB1 alleles having the most associated TCRs and HLA-C alleles having the fewest. According to the authors, the approach could potentially be generalized to other disease states and immunological phenotypes. Roughly uniform sequencing depth across donors was assumed in presence/absence analyses, although this assumption may not hold. Because HLA typing was unavailable for some donors at each locus, only the typed subset was used in association tests. Linkage disequilibrium might explain the correlated functional status among segregating V segments, but an unknown experimental factor could not be ruled out. Across donors, most TCR sequences were observed very rarely, whereas some public TCRs were present in many individuals. A later genetic analysis associated a missense DCLRE1C variant with V-gene and J-gene trimming of TCR beta chains, and an independent cohort replicated the association. A few of the identified cytomegalovirus-associated TCR beta chains were confirmed in vitro to be specific for cytomegalovirus antigens.

The V end gives up 7 bases and the J end 2 bases, leaving 8 bases in the junction not matched to a gene. The CDR3 runs 15 residues from the cysteine to the phenylalanine. Here the CDR3 DNA is all that survives: 45 bases in frame from base 1. Via the germline V gene (reference sequence), CDR1 is MNHNY and CDR2 SVGAGI. The cohort consisted of hundreds of healthy bone marrow donors. At the time of sampling, all cohort members were nominally healthy, though unrecorded immune exposures were likely present. The donor tested CMV seronegative, placing the donor among the 352 seronegative members of the cohort. A peripheral blood sample was collected from each donor, and TCR beta sequencing was performed on peripheral blood mononuclear cells. The Qiagen DNeasy Blood Extraction Kit was used to extract genomic DNA from the blood cell samples.

Recombination joined TRBV6-6 with TRBJ2-5; the central 9 bases match TRBD1. The receptor comes from a boy aged 10-17 years in good health and CMV-seronegative. The sequenced sample consisted of PBMCs. The CDR3 in this case is CASNIPGQGQETQYF. Read as DNA, the sequence is TGTGCCAGCAATATTCCGGGACAGGGTCAAGAGACCCAGTACTTC.